This TCR beta chain was profiled in a study of blood T cell repertoires in COVID-19. Assay: immunoSEQ multiplex PCR; the TCRdb copy retains only in-frame clones and omits some. The data hold 230,000 or so clones, with more than 80% observed a single time. Germline V gives CDR1 SEHNR, CDR2 FQNEAQ (reference sequence). This CDR3 is 14 amino acids long. Trimming stripped 0 bases from V and 8 bases from J, with 13 bases between. The clonotype comes from a woman aged 40 to 50 with acute COVID-19. Sequenced sample: PBMCs or T cells enriched from blood (not recorded which). The chain recombines TRBV7-9 with TRBJ1-1, with D possibly matching TRBD1 (5 bases). CDR3 loop: CASSLAAGGREAFF. CDR3 DNA sequence: TGTGCCAGCAGCTTAGCGGCCGGGGGTCGGGAAGCTTTCTTT.